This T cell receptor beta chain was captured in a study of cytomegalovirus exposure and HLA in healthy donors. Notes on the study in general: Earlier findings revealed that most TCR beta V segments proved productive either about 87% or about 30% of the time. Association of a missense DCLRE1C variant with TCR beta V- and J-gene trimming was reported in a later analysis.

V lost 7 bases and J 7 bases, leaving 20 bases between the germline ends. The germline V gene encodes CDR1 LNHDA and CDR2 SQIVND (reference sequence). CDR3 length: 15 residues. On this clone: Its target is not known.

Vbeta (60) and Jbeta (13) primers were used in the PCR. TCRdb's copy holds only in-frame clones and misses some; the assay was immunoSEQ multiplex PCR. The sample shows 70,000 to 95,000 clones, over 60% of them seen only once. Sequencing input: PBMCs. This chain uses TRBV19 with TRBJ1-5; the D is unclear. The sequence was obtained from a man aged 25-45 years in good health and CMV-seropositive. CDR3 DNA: TGTGCCAGTACCGAGGGAGTGACCGTTTGGCAGCCCCAGCATTTT. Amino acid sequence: CASTEGVTVWQPQHF.